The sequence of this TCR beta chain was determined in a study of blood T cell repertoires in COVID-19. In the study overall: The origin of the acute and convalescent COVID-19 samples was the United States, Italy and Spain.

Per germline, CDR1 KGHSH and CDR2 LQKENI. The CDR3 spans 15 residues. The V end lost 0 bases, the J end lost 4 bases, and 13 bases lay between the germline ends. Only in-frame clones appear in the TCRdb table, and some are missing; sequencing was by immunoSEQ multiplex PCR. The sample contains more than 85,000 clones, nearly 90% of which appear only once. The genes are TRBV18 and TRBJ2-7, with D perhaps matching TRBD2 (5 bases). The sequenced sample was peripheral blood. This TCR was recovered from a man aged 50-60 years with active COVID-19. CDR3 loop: CASSPPSHPGYEQYF. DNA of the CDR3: TGTGCCAGCTCACCACCCAGCCACCCGGGGTACGAGCAGTACTTC.